These 28 T cell receptor beta chains were all obtained from the same sample, sequenced in a study of vaccination and CD4 T cells after COVID-19 (dated by TCRdb to 2021 to 2024). For these TCRs, the target antigens are not known. Per the publication, the treatment or condition label means: roughly ten-day PBMC culture with coronavirus spike peptide pools or control peptides (ViraFEST assay). CD4+ T cells from unexposed donors were collected before the COVID-19 pandemic (2011-2018). Library construction relied on PCR. The reads were generated on an Illumina iSeq 100. TCR sequencing of DNA from cultured CD4+ T cells used the Oncomine TCR Beta short-read assay at the Johns Hopkins FTIC core. The public reads were run again by TCRdb, first through fastp at Q25 and then through MiXCR, and only productive beta chains were kept. Each entry is one CDR3 protein sequence, shown with its most common DNA and genes. Counted in this sample were about 7,000 distinct CDR3 sequences; around 40% of them appeared once. The biggest ten clones account for about 20% of the sample.

The sample was CD4+ T cells from blood, cultured in vitro. The source is a human donor in good health.

The V gene is TRBV28, the J gene TRBJ1-1; D gene uncertain. The CDR3 sequence is 11 residues long. The germline CDR1 and CDR2 sequences are MDHEN and SYDVKM. Between the trimmed V and J ends, which lost 3 bases and 11 bases, there was a span of 10 bases. The CDR3 loop reads CASSFLTGAFF. CDR3 DNA: TGTGCCAGCAGTTTTCTGACGGGTGCTTTCTTT.

The CDR3 DNA reads TGCGCCAGCAGCCCTACAGGGGGCGGTGGCTACACCTTC. Its protein is CASSPTGGGGYTF. This chain connects TRBV5-1 to TRBJ1-2; TRBD1 aligns across 9 bases. Germline V gene lookup returns CDR1 SGHRS and CDR2 YFSETQ. V lost 4 bases to trimming and J lost 7 bases; unmatched junction nucleotides: 5. The CDR3 is made up of 13 amino acids.

The count of this clonotype is one. One end of the junction varies from germline; a read error may be responsible. J is TRBJ2-3 and V is TRBV10-3; 9 bases agree with TRBD1. This CDR3 is 16 amino acids long. CDR1 and CDR2 from the germline V gene are ENHRY and SYGVKD. CDR3 protein: CAIIESTGGLTDTQYF. For the CDR3, the DNA is TGTGCCATCATTGAGTCGACAGGGGGTCTCACAGATACGCAGTATTTT.

This clonotype was detected once. The chain carries TRBV28 and TRBJ1-1; D not certain. This CDR3 region has 10 residues. V gave up 7 bases and J gave up 10 bases, with 10 bases separating them. CDR1 and CDR2 (germline): MDHEN, SYDVKM. The CDR3 protein is CASNRVGAFF. CDR3 nucleotide sequence: TGTGCCAGCAATCGGGTAGGAGCTTTCTTT.

This clonotype appeared a few times. The chain joins TRBV20-1 to TRBJ2-7; D perhaps matches TRBD1 (6 bases). Trimming shortened V by 6 bases and J by 9 bases, and 18 bases separated the two germline ends. Germline lookup yields CDR1 DFQATT and CDR2 SNEGSKA (reference sequence). The CDR3 runs to 12 residues. CDR3 residues: CSAKAPQGAQYF. The CDR3 nucleotides are TGCAGTGCCAAAGCCCCACAGGGCGCGCAGTACTTC.

The chain recombines TRBV20-1 with TRBJ1-1, with no clear D. The CDR3 runs to 14 residues. V lost 2 bases, J lost 0 bases, and 10 bases lay in between. Germline assignment: CDR1 DFQATT and CDR2 SNEGSKA (reference sequence). The CDR3 DNA is TGCAGTGCTAGATACCCGGATTTGAACACTGAAGCTTTCTTT. Translation: CSARYPDLNTEAFF.

This chain joins TRBV7-8 and TRBJ2-1; either TRBD1 or TRBD2 may fit D (5 bases each). Looked up from germline, CDR1 is SGHVS and CDR2 is FQNEAQ. This CDR3 contains 15 residues. Trimming pared 3 bases from V and 5 bases from J, leaving 14 bases between. This CDR3 is CASSFVEGSHNEQFF. CDR3 sequence (DNA): TGTGCCAGCAGCTTTGTTGAGGGGTCCCACAATGAGCAGTTCTTC.

By its share, this clonotype is medium-sized. This chain joins TRBV10-3 and TRBJ2-3, with TRBD1 identical over 7 bases. The germline V gene has CDR1 ENHRY and CDR2 SYGVKD. There are 14 residues in the CDR3. V lost 11 bases to trimming and J lost 2 bases; unmatched junction nucleotides: 10. The CDR3 nucleotides are TGTGCCGTCTGGGACAGCCAAAACACAGATACGCAGTATTTT. Translating gives CAVWDSQNTDTQYF.

The chain carries TRBV12-3 or TRBV12-4 and TRBJ2-7; D may match TRBD1 or TRBD2 (6 bases each). The CDR3 consists of 13 residues. V lost 3 bases and J 7 bases, leaving 13 bases between the germline ends. The chain's CDR3 is CASSLEGVGEQYF. In DNA form, the CDR3 reads TGTGCCAGCAGTTTGGAGGGGGTAGGGGAGCAGTACTTC.

This clonotype has just a few counts. The chain links TRBV21-1 to TRBJ2-1; the table names TRBD1, a call not compared with the DNA. TRBV21-1 constitutes a pseudogene. CDR3 size: 14 residues. The CDR3 DNA sequence: TGTGCCAGCAGCAGAGCGCGGGGCGACGATGAGCAGTTCTTC. Translation gives CASSRARGDDEQFF.

The chain uses TRBV7-9 and TRBJ2-2; 8 bases fit TRBD2. This CDR3 comprises 12 residues. The germline V gene has CDR1 SEHNR and CDR2 FQNEAQ (reference sequence). V lost 5 bases, J lost 8 bases, and 1 base stayed unmatched. DNA of the CDR3: TGTGCCAGCAGCCGACTAGCGGGGGAGCTGTTTTTT. The encoded protein is CASSRLAGELFF. The whole variable domain, filled in from reference TRBV7-9 and TRBJ2-2, reads DTGVSQNPRHKITKRGQNVTFRCDPISEHNRLYWYRQTLGQGPEFLTYFQNEAQLEKSRLLSDRFSAERPKGSFSTLEIQRTEQGDSAMYLCASSRLAGELFFGEGSRLTVL.

The gene calls are TRBV7-3 and TRBJ2-1, with 10 bases identical to TRBD2. CDR1 is SGHTA and CDR2 is FQGTGA in the germline V gene. J was trimmed by 10 bases and V by 2 bases; bases with no gene match: 8. The CDR3 covers 15 residues. CDR3 in amino acids: CASSLSLAGEEEQFF. The CDR3 DNA follows: TGTGCCAGCAGCTTATCTCTAGCGGGGGAGGAGGAGCAGTTCTTC.

The chain uses TRBV6-5 and TRBJ2-7; 10 bases are a match to TRBD1. Per the germline V gene, CDR1 is MNHEY and CDR2 is SVGAGI. Trimming at V came to 4 bases and at J to 5 bases, leaving 8 bases not matched to a gene. This CDR3 contains 15 residues. The CDR3 DNA sequence: TGTGCCAGCAGTTTACCGGGACAGGGGTTCGACGAGCAGTACTTC. This codes for CASSLPGQGFDEQYF.

The chain is built from TRBV5-3 and TRBJ1-5; D remains ambiguous. TRBV5-3 is an ORF; its function is uncertain. The CDR3 covers 11 residues. Trimming cost V 1 base and J 16 bases, with 12 bases left between them. CDR3 sequence: CARSLNNHQHF. The CDR3 bases are TGTGCCAGAAGCTTGAATAACCATCAACATTTT.

This clonotype has a handful of counts. This chain links TRBV27 with TRBJ2-3; 10 bases are a match to TRBD2. Trimming cost V 9 bases and J 3 bases; bases outside gene matches: 6. Germline loops: CDR1 MNHEY, CDR2 SMNVEV (reference sequence). The CDR3 is 14 amino acids. In DNA, the CDR3 is TGTGCCAGTAGAGAGCGGGGGGGAACAGATACGCAGTATTTT. It encodes CASRERGGTDTQYF.

This clonotype has only a few counts. J is TRBJ1-1 and V is TRBV6-5; D call uncertain. Trimming took 1 base from V and 1 from J, leaving 7 bases between them. CDR1 is MNHEY, CDR2 SVGAGI, per germline. The CDR3 length is 14 residues. As DNA, the CDR3 is TGTGCCAGCAGTTACTTTTATCCGAACACTGAAGCTTTCTTT. Translation: CASSYFYPNTEAFF.

Only a few counts were recorded for this clonotype. V usage is TRBV20-1 and J usage is TRBJ1-2, with D perhaps matching TRBD1 (5 bases). The CDR3 covers 14 residues. Trimming stripped 5 bases from V and 3 bases from J, with 16 bases between. The V gene's germline CDR1 is DFQATT and CDR2 SNEGSKA (reference sequence). This CDR3 is CSAPQRGTDYGYTF. As DNA, the CDR3 is TGCAGTGCTCCCCAAAGGGGAACGGACTATGGCTACACCTTC.

This clonotype has just a few counts. This sequence joins TRBV12-3 or TRBV12-4 and TRBJ1-2; D not certain. Deletions cut 3 bases from V and 6 bases from J, with 14 bases between. CDR3 size: 14 residues. In DNA, the CDR3 is TGTGCCAGCAGTTTTATACAGACAAAAGATGGCTACACCTTC. Its protein product is CASSFIQTKDGYTF.

This clonotype appeared once. The rearrangement joins TRBV7-2 to TRBJ1-6; D possibly corresponds to TRBD1 (5 bases). The CDR3 covers 17 residues. The germline CDR1 and CDR2 sequences are SGHTA and FQGNSA. The V end was cut by 5 bases, the J end by 8 bases, with 22 bases between. The CDR3 coding sequence is TGTGCCAGCAGCCTAGGCGGGCAGGGCTCTAAATATTCACCCCTCCACTTT. Amino acid sequence: CASSLGGQGSKYSPLHF.

This clonotype is medium-sized in the sample. This chain uses TRBV20-1 with TRBJ1-1; TRBD1 matches at 11 bases. This CDR3 is 13 amino acids long. Germline V lookup: CDR1 DFQATT, CDR2 SNEGSKA (reference sequence). Trimming took 5 bases from V and 5 from J; bases not matched to a gene: 4. The CDR3 spells CSAPGTGGTEAFF. CDR3 nucleotides: TGCAGTGCTCCCGGGACAGGGGGTACTGAAGCTTTCTTT.

This clonotype has more than one count but fewer than ten. The rearrangement links TRBV6-5 to TRBJ1-6; no clear D. V was shortened by 4 bases and J by 0 bases, with 10 bases between the two germline ends. This CDR3 comprises 16 residues. Looked up from germline, CDR1 is MNHEY and CDR2 is SVGAGI. The CDR3 region is CASSLMPSSYNSPLHF. The CDR3, as DNA: TGTGCCAGCAGTTTGATGCCTAGCTCCTATAATTCACCCCTCCACTTT.

The sample holds a few counts of this clonotype. The chain employs TRBV20-1 and TRBJ2-7; no clear D. Germline CDR1 DFQATT, CDR2 SNEGSKA (reference sequence). CDR3 length: 8 residues. This CDR3 is CRSHEQYF. In DNA form, the CDR3 reads TGCAGGAGCCACGAGCAGTACTTC.

This clonotype was detected a few times. The chain recombines TRBV28 with TRBJ1-2; D is perhaps TRBD1 (5 bases). Germline V gene sequence: CDR1 MDHEN, CDR2 SYDVKM. Between the trimmed V and J ends, which lost 4 bases and 8 bases, there was a span of 20 bases. The CDR3 has 15 amino acids. DNA of the CDR3: TGTGCCAGCAGTTCGGACCCGGGACTTCCGTGGGGCTACACCTTC. Encoded protein: CASSSDPGLPWGYTF.

This clonotype was counted only a few times. The V and J genes are TRBV7-3 and TRBJ2-5, with no clear D. The germline V gene has CDR1 SGHTA and CDR2 FQGTGA. V lost 5 bases to trimming and J lost 4 bases, with 11 bases between them. CDR3 length equals 13 residues. The CDR3 DNA sequence: TGTGCCAGCAGCATCGGCGTTGGAGAGACCCAGTACTTC. Protein: CASSIGVGETQYF.

The chain carries TRBV30 and TRBJ2-5, with D perhaps matching TRBD2 (5 bases). Germline lookup yields CDR1 GTSNPN and CDR2 SVGIG (reference sequence). This CDR3 comprises 13 residues. V was cut by 4 bases and J by 1 base, with 10 bases left in between. The CDR3 loop reads CAWNRELQETQYF. The DNA of the CDR3 is TGTGCCTGGAACCGGGAACTCCAAGAGACCCAGTACTTC.

The V gene is TRBV20-1, the J gene TRBJ1-1; TRBD1 is a possible D gene (5 bases). CDR1 is DFQATT, CDR2 SNEGSKA, per germline (reference sequence). V lost 3 bases and J 9 bases, leaving 26 bases between the germline ends. This CDR3 spans 16 amino acids. The chain's CDR3 is CSARGGTLGLEGQAFF. The CDR3 nucleotides are TGCAGTGCTAGGGGAGGGACGCTGGGGTTGGAAGGGCAAGCTTTCTTT.

This clonotype was seen just once. The junction does not match germline at one end; this may be a read error. This sequence joins TRBV6-2 or TRBV6-3 and TRBJ1-1; tentatively, D is TRBD1 (6 bases). Germline V lookup: CDR1 MNHEY, CDR2 SVGEGT. The CDR3 loop spans 12 amino acids. CDR3 sequence reads: CASSYPLRQVSF. CDR3 sequence (DNA): TGTGCCAGCAGTTACCCCCTCAGACAGGTTTCATTT.

The chain employs TRBV7-2 and TRBJ1-2; 8 positions match TRBD1. After removal of 3 bases from V and 3 bases from J, the junction contained 3 bases not matched to a gene. The CDR3 has 14 amino acids. Germline lookup yields CDR1 SGHTA and CDR2 FQGNSA. The CDR3 region has the DNA TGTGCCAGCAGCTTCAGGGGGCATGACTATGGCTACACCTTC. Residues: CASSFRGHDYGYTF. Full variable domain (remainder filled in from reference TRBV7-2 and TRBJ1-2): GAGVSQSPSNKVTEKGKDVELRCDPISGHTALYWYRQSLGQGLEFLIYFQGNSAPDKSGLPSDRFSAERTGGSVSTLTIQRTQQEDSAVYLCASSFRGHDYGYTFGSGTRLTVV.